This T cell receptor (beta chain) was identified during a study of graft-versus-host responses after intestinal transplantation. The overall study: Uniformly, recipients were administered anti-thymocyte globulin induction with subsequent tacrolimus and steroids for around 3 years.

This CDR3 is built from 15 residues. J was trimmed by 6 bases and V by 10 bases; bases with no gene match: 13. Germline V gene data show CDR1 as SEHNR and CDR2 as FQNEAQ (reference sequence). To note about this clone: Antigen unknown.

Profiled with immunoSEQ multiplex PCR; TCRdb holds only in-frame clones, not every one. The sample lists some 90,000 clones, about 93% occurring once. The rearrangement uses TRBV7-9 and TRBJ1-4; 8 nucleotides line up with TRBD1. This sample comprised unstimulated CD8+ T cells sorted from spleen or lymph node cells, obtained before intestinal transplant. This sequence originates from a human donor who received an intestinal transplant. The CDR3 loop is CANQPLGQAHEKLFF. The DNA for the CDR3 is TGTGCCAACCAACCGTTGGGACAGGCCCATGAAAAACTGTTTTTT.